These T cell receptor beta chains were read from a single sample in a study of Ad26.COV2.S vaccination and SARS-CoV-2 variants. Method: immunoSEQ multiplex PCR; TCRdb's copy keeps in-frame clones and lacks some. This table has around 340,000 clones, around 89% appearing once. This specimen consisted of peripheral blood, obtained in a trial of Ad26.COV2.S vaccine versus placebo. Receptors were obtained from a person aged 18-60 years who received the Ad26.COV2.S COVID-19 vaccine or a placebo. CDR3s include the opening cysteine and the closing phenylalanine or tryptophan. The order of the fields is clone size, CDR3 length, V gene, D gene, J gene, CDR3 DNA, CDR3 protein. D genes are given only for firm matches. Rows give clone size only sometimes, using once, few, many, or a class for an expanded clone.

.	17	TRBV4-3	TRBD2	TRBJ2-2	TGCGCCAGCAGCCAAGTGCCTAGCGGGGCGGGTACCGGGGAGCTGTTTTTT	CASSQVPSGAGTGELFF
once	17	TRBV7-2	.	TRBJ1-6	TGTGCCAGCAGCTTAGCTTTATGGCAGGCTACTAATTCACCCCTCCACTTT	CASSLALWQATNSPLHF
.	16	TRBV9	TRBD1	TRBJ1-3	TGTGCCAGCAGCAGGAACAGGGGCCCGGTTGGAAACACCATATATTTT	CASSRNRGPVGNTIYF
.	16	TRBV28	.	TRBJ1-4	TGTGCCAGCAGTTCCAGTATCAAAGACCTTAATGAAAAACTGTTTTTT	CASSSSIKDLNEKLFF
.	13	TRBV6-6	.	TRBJ2-7	TGTGCCAGCAGTTACAGGAGCTCCTACGAGCAGTACTTC	CASSYRSSYEQYF
.	15	TRBV7-3	.	TRBJ2-2	TGTGCCAGCAGCCCCCTGACTAGATATAACGGGGAGCTGTTTTTT	CASSPLTRYNGELFF
.	13	TRBV14	.	TRBJ1-6	TGTGCCAGCAGCCAAGTATGGGATTCACCCCTCCACTTT	CASSQVWDSPLHF
.	16	TRBV6-1	.	TRBJ2-5	TGTGCCAGCAGTGACGACATCCGACCTCTCCAAGAGACCCAGTACTTC	CASSDDIRPLQETQYF
.	14	TRBV11-3	.	TRBJ2-1	TGTGCCAGCAGCTTGATGAGGCCCTACAATGAGCAGTTCTTC	CASSLMRPYNEQFF
.	15	TRBV5-1	TRBD1	TRBJ1-2	TGCGCCAGCAAACCAGGGACAGGTATTTACTATGGCTACACCTTC	CASKPGTGIYYGYTF
.	14	TRBV19	.	TRBJ2-3	TGTGCCAGTAGTATAGATATCGGGTTAGATACGCAGTATTTT	CASSIDIGLDTQYF
.	15	TRBV14	.	TRBJ2-7	TGTGCCAGCAGCCACACTTTAGGGGGGGTTGGCGAGCAGTACTTC	CASSHTLGGVGEQYF
.	15	TRBV27	TRBD2	TRBJ2-7	TGTGCCAGCAGTTTAGTCTCCGGGGGGGCCTACGAGCAGTACTTC	CASSLVSGGAYEQYF
.	14	TRBV27	.	TRBJ1-5	TGTGCCAGCAGTCCCACAAGCGGCAATCAGCCCCAGCATTTT	CASSPTSGNQPQHF
.	13	TRBV30	.	TRBJ2-7	TGTGCCTGGAGTAGGGGGTCGACCTACGAGCAGTACTTC	CAWSRGSTYEQYF
.	16	TRBV5-1	TRBD1	TRBJ1-2	TGCGCCAGCAGCCCGAGAGGGACAGGGCTTTTGGATGGCTACACCTTC	CASSPRGTGLLDGYTF